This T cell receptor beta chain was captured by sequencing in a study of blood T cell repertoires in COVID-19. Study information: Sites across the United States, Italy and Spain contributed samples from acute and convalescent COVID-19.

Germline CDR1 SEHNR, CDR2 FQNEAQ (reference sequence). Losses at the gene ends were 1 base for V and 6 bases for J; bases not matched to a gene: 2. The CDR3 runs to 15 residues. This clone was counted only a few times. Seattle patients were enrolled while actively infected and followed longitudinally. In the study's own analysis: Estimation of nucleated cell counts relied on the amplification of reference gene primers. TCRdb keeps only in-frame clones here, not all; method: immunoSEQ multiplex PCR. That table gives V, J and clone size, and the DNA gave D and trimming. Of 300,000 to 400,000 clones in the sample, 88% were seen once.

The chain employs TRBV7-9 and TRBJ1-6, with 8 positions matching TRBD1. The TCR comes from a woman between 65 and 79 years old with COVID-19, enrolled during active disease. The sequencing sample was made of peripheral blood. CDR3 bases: TGTGCCAGCAGCTTAGACAGGGGGTCTAATTCACCCCTCCACTTT. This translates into CASSLDRGSNSPLHF.